This record looks at one TCR beta chain sequence and its context. Its antigen is still unknown. Per the germline V gene, CDR1 is LNHDA and CDR2 is SQIVND (reference sequence). The CDR3 length is 16 residues. V lost 6 bases and J lost 4, with 19 bases in between. Treatment given: some 20 received Ad26.COV2.S at low or high dose, single or two shots; five or six received placebo; per-sample allocation not given. All samples were drawn on day 63, counting from the first vaccine or placebo injection. Participants' vaccine, an Ad26 vector, delivered Wuhan-strain SARS-CoV-2 spike. The method was immunoSEQ multiplex PCR; TCRdb's version includes in-frame clones alone and lacks a portion of them. The table has about 390,000 clones, around 85% seen once; the top ten hold 3.5%. This sample is part of a study of Ad26.COV2.S vaccination and SARS-CoV-2 variants. Findings of the study overall: Responses of spike-specific T cells (both CD8+ and CD4+) reportedly showed substantial breadth after vaccination. Higher spike-specific TCR breadth was found in vaccine recipients than in placebo recipients.

V usage is TRBV19 and J usage is TRBJ2-1; TRBD1 is a possible D gene (5 bases). This clonotype was obtained from a person aged 18-60 years who received the Ad26.COV2.S COVID-19 vaccine or a placebo. The specimen was peripheral blood, collected in a trial of Ad26.COV2.S vaccine versus placebo. The CDR3 spells CASRDKINLGYNEQFF. CDR3 nucleotide sequence: TGTGCCAGTAGGGACAAGATCAACTTAGGGTACAATGAGCAGTTCTTC.